The 19 T cell receptor beta chains below were found in one sample sequenced in a study of OX40 agonist ivuxolimab in advanced cancers. Sequencing was performed with immunoSEQ multiplex PCR; in TCRdb, only in-frame clones are kept and a portion is missing. Among approximately 70,000 clones listed, about 90% were seen once. The sequencing used CD4+ or CD8+ T cells sorted from blood, collected in a trial of the OX40 agonist ivuxolimab. All receptors come from an adult with an advanced solid tumor such as melanoma, head and neck, liver or kidney cancer.

This chain connects TRBV5-4 to TRBJ1-2; 10 bases agree with TRBD1. The V gene's germline CDR1 is SGHNT and CDR2 YYREEE (reference sequence). V lost 4 bases, J lost 4 bases, and 7 bases stayed unmatched. This CDR3 is built from 15 residues. The CDR3 DNA follows: TGTGCCAGCAGCCAAAGGGGACAGGGGAGCTATGGCTACACCTTC. As protein: CASSQRGQGSYGYTF.

The chain uses TRBV30 and TRBJ1-3; D remains ambiguous. This CDR3 contains 12 residues. Trimming pared 3 bases from V and 3 bases from J, leaving 6 bases between. The V gene's germline CDR1 is GTSNPN and CDR2 SVGIG (reference sequence). CDR3 region: CAWSPDGNTIYF. DNA of the CDR3: TGTGCCTGGAGCCCGGATGGAAACACCATATATTTT.

As regards this clone: Relative to the germline gene, one junction end is altered; a read error may explain this. This sequence joins TRBV7-7 and TRBJ2-5, with 10 bases that match TRBD2. Per the germline V gene, CDR1 is SSHAT and CDR2 is FNYEAQ (reference sequence). The CDR3 is 15 residues long. CDR3 amino acids: CASSLAGGLGATQYF. CDR3 coding DNA: TGTGCTAGCAGTTTAGCGGGGGGCCTGGGTGCGACCCAGTACTTC.

This clone was observed a few times. This chain uses TRBV12-2 with TRBJ1-4. TRBV12-2 is marked as a pseudogene. This CDR3 spans 12 amino acids. The CDR3 coding sequence is TGTGCAAGTCGCTTAGTACGAGTGAAACTGTTTTTT. Residues: CASRLVRVKLFF.

The chain employs TRBV25-1 and TRBJ2-3, with D possibly TRBD2 on 5 matching bases. The CDR3 is 13 residues long. With 5 bases removed from V and 3 bases from J, the gap between germline ends came to 9 bases. CDR1 and CDR2 from the germline V gene are MGHDK and SYGVNS. CDR3: CASSWTGTDTQYF. For the CDR3, the DNA is TGTGCCAGCAGTTGGACTGGGACAGATACGCAGTATTTT.

The rearrangement joins TRBV18 to TRBJ2-2; TRBD1 matches at 8 bases. The CDR3 has 15 amino acids. With V trimmed by 6 bases and J by 5 bases, 8 bases remained unmatched. Germline lookup yields CDR1 KGHSH and CDR2 LQKENI. In nucleotides, the CDR3 is TGTGCCAGCTCGCTATCGGACAGGGTAACCGGGGAGCTGTTTTTT. Protein: CASSLSDRVTGELFF.

The V and J genes are TRBV5-1 and TRBJ2-1; TRBD2 agrees at 10 bases. The trim removed 0 bases at V and 0 bases at J, leaving 0 bases unmatched. The CDR3 totals 16 residues. Germline V CDR1 and CDR2: SGHRS, YFSETQ. The CDR3 DNA reads TGCGCCAGCAGCTTGGCTAGCGGGAGCTCCTACAATGAGCAGTTCTTC. Its translation is CASSLASGSSYNEQFF.

This clone was counted a single time. The chain joins TRBV7-8 to TRBJ2-2; no clear D gene. The germline V gene encodes CDR1 SGHVS and CDR2 FQNEAQ. The CDR3 is 14 amino acids. V shed 5 bases and J shed 2 bases, with 9 bases lying between them. Here the CDR3 DNA reads TGTGCCAGCAGCCTCAGACCCAACACCGGGGAGCTGTTTTTT. It translates to CASSLRPNTGELFF.

V usage is TRBV14 and J usage is TRBJ1-2; a possible D gene is TRBD1 (5 bases). CDR1 is SGHDN, CDR2 FVKESK, per germline. Trimming removed 4 bases from V and 8 bases from J, with 20 bases in between. CDR3 length: 15 amino acids. CDR3 protein: CASSRSLGGAGGYTF. The CDR3 nucleotides read TGTGCCAGCAGCCGAAGCCTTGGTGGGGCTGGAGGCTACACCTTC.

The V call is TRBV7-6, the J call TRBJ2-2, with unresolved D. CDR3 length: 13 residues. The ends were cut back, 5 bases at V and 1 base at J, with 5 bases in the middle. Germline V gene lookup returns CDR1 SGHVS and CDR2 FNYEAQ. DNA of the CDR3: TGTGCCAGCAGCCCCCAGAACACCGGGGAGCTGTTTTTT. Its protein product is CASSPQNTGELFF.

V and J are TRBV5-4 and TRBJ2-5, with D perhaps TRBD2 (6 bases). CDR1 and CDR2 from the germline V gene are SGHNT and YYREEE (reference sequence). V shed 4 bases and J shed 5 bases, with 21 bases lying between them. The CDR3 covers 16 residues. The CDR3 here is CASSRPSLGGEETQYF. In nucleotides, the CDR3 is TGTGCCAGCAGCAGACCCTCACTCGGGGGTGAGGAGACCCAGTACTTC. The variable domain in full, with the rest retrieved from reference TRBV5-4 and TRBJ2-5, is ETGVTQSPTHLIKTRGQQVTLRCSSQSGHNTVSWYQQALGQGPQFIFQYYREEENGRGNFPPRFSGLQFPNYSSELNVNALELDDSALYLCASSRPSLGGEETQYFGPGTRLLVL.

This chain uses TRBV30 with TRBJ2-1; possible D gene TRBD1, 5 bases. Trimming removed 2 bases from V and 4 bases from J, with 9 bases in between. Germline values: CDR1 GTSNPN, CDR2 SVGIG (reference sequence). CDR3 length: 13 amino acids. The CDR3 region is CAWSKDRYNEQFF. The DNA for the CDR3 is TGTGCCTGGAGTAAAGACAGATACAATGAGCAGTTCTTC.

V gene TRBV6-5 combines with J gene TRBJ2-6; 8 bases map to TRBD1. The CDR3 totals 15 residues. V shed 6 bases, J shed 4 bases, and the junction held 5 bases outside the gene matches. The germline CDR1 and CDR2 sequences are MNHEY and SVGAGI. The CDR3 protein is CASSRQGLGANVLTF. CDR3 nucleotide sequence: TGTGCCAGCAGCCGACAGGGGCTCGGGGCCAACGTCCTGACTTTC.

The chain combines TRBV28 with TRBJ2-2; 9 nucleotides match TRBD1. V lost 4 bases, J lost 14 bases, and 5 bases stayed unmatched. CDR3 length: 12 residues. Germline V gives CDR1 MDHEN, CDR2 SYDVKM. CDR3 protein: CASSYRDRALFF. The CDR3 DNA follows: TGTGCCAGCAGTTACCGGGACAGGGCCCTGTTTTTT. Together with reference TRBV28 and TRBJ2-2, the CDR3 gives the full variable domain: DVKVTQSSRYLVKRTGEKVFLECVQDMDHENMFWYRQDPGLGLRLIYFSYDVKMKEKGDIPEGYSVSREKKERFSLILESASTNQTSMYLCASSYRDRALFFGEGSRLTVL.

This chain joins TRBV6-1 and TRBJ1-1; TRBD1 matches at 7 bases. The V gene end was trimmed by 7 bases and the J gene end by 0 bases; junction bases not matched to a gene: 5. Germline CDR1 is MNHNS and CDR2 is SASEGT. CDR3 size: 14 residues. CDR3 residues: CASTLGQLNTEAFF. CDR3 sequence (DNA): TGTGCCAGCACCTTGGGACAGCTGAACACTGAAGCTTTCTTT.

V gene TRBV5-1 combines with J gene TRBJ2-3; D unresolved. V lost 0 bases, J lost 3 bases, and 5 bases lay in between. Germline loops: CDR1 SGHRS, CDR2 YFSETQ. The CDR3 is made up of 13 amino acids. The CDR3 reads CASSLGTTDTQYF. The DNA of the CDR3 is TGCGCCAGCAGCTTGGGGACGACAGATACGCAGTATTTT.

The rearrangement links TRBV28 to TRBJ1-5, with D hard to call. This CDR3 has 14 residues. CDR1 is MDHEN and CDR2 is SYDVKM in the germline V gene. The V end lost 6 bases, the J end lost 6 bases, and 15 bases lay between the germline ends. Here the CDR3 reads CASSPPTVGQPQHF. The CDR3 bases are TGTGCCAGCAGCCCTCCCACAGTTGGTCAGCCCCAGCATTTT.

V is TRBV10-3 and J is TRBJ1-2; D gene ambiguous. The CDR3 is 13 amino acids. V was clipped by 8 bases and J by 3 bases, with 13 bases between them. The germline gives CDR1 ENHRY, CDR2 SYGVKD. For the CDR3, the DNA is TGTGCCATCCGACGGGAAGTTGACTATGGCTACACCTTC. It is translated as CAIRREVDYGYTF.

The chain combines TRBV9 with TRBJ1-1; tentatively, D is TRBD1 (5 bases). V lost 0 bases and J 6 bases, leaving 18 bases between the germline ends. The germline gives CDR1 SGDLS, CDR2 YYNGEE. The CDR3 loop spans 16 amino acids. In DNA form, the CDR3 reads TGTGCCAGCAGCGTAGAATCCTTCGCAGGGCAATCTGAAGCTTTCTTT. This sequence encodes CASSVESFAGQSEAFF.